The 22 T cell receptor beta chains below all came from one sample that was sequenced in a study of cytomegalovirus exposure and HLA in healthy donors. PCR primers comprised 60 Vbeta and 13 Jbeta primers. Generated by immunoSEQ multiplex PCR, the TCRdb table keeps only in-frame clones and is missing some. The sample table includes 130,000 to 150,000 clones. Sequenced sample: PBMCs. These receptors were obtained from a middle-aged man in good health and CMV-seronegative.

As DNA, the CDR3 is TGTGCCAGCAGCTTAGATCGGAGGGCCGGGGCTAAGCGTCCCGGGGAGCTGTTTTTT. The encoded protein is CASSLDRRAGAKRPGELFF. This chain links TRBV7-6 with TRBJ2-2; tentative D call: TRBD2 (6 bases). This CDR3 is built from 19 residues. The V gene lost 1 base and the J gene lost 6 bases, with 24 bases spanning the gap. The V gene's germline CDR1 is SGHVS and CDR2 FNYEAQ.

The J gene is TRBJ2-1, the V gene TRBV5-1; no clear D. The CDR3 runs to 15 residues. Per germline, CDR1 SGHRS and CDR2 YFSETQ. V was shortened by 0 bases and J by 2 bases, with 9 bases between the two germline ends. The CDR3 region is CASSLVGEAYNEQFF. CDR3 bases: TGCGCCAGCAGCTTGGTCGGAGAAGCCTACAATGAGCAGTTCTTC.

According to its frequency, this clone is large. CDR3 coding DNA: TGTGCCAGCAGCTTGGAAGCCACTGAAGCTTTCTTT. Translated: CASSLEATEAFF. The chain recombines TRBV5-6 with TRBJ1-1; D is unresolved. Germline values: CDR1 SGHDT, CDR2 YYEEEE. Trimming left V 0 bases short and J 4 bases short, with 4 bases between. The CDR3 extends over 12 amino acids.

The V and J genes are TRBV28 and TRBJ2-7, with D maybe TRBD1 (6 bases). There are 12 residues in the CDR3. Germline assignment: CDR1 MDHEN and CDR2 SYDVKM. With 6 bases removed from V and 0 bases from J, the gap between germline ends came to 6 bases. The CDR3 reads CASSRGSYEQYF. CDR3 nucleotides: TGTGCCAGCAGCAGGGGCTCCTACGAGCAGTACTTC.

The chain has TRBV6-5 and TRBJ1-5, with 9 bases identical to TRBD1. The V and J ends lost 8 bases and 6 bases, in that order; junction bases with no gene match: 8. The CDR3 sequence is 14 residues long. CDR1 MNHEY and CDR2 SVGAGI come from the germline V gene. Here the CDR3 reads CASGDGQGSQPQHF. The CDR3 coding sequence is TGTGCCAGCGGGGATGGACAGGGGAGTCAGCCCCAGCATTTT.

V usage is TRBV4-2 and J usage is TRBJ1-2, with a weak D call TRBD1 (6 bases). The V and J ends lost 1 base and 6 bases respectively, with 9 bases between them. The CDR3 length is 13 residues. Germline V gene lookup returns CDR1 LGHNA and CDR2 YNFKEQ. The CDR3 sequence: CASSQGGGNGYTF. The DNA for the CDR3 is TGTGCCAGCAGCCAAGGAGGGGGAAATGGCTACACCTTC.

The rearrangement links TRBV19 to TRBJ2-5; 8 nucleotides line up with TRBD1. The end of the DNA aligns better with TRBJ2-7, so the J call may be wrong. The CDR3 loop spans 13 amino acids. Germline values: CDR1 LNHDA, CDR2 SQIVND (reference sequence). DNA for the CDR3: TGTGCCAGTAGTCCAAGGACAGGGTACGAGCAGTACTTC. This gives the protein CASSPRTGYEQYF.

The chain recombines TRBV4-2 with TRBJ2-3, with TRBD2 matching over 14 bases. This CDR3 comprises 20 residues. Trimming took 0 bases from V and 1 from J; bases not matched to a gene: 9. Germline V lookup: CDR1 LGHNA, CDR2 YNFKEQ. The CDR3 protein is CASSQEVNPGLAGGTDTQYF. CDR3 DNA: TGTGCCAGCAGCCAAGAGGTAAACCCGGGACTAGCGGGGGGCACAGATACGCAGTATTTT.

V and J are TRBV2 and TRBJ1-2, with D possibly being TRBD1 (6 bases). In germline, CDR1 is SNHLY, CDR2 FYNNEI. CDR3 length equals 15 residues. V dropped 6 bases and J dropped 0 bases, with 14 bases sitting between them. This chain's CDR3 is CASSAQGRANYGYTF. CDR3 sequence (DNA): TGTGCCAGCAGCGCCCAGGGGAGGGCTAACTATGGCTACACCTTC.

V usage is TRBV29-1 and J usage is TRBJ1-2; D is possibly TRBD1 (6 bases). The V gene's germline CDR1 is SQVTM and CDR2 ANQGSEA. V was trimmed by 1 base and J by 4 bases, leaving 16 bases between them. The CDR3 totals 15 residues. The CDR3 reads CSVEGGTFELYGYTF. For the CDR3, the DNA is TGCAGCGTTGAAGGGGGGACATTCGAACTCTATGGCTACACCTTC.

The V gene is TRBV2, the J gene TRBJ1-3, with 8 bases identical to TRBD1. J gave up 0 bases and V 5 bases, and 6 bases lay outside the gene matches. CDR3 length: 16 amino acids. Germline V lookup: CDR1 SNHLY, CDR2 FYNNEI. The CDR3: CASSILGQGSGNTIYF. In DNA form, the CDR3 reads TGTGCCAGCAGTATACTTGGACAGGGCTCTGGAAACACCATATATTTT.

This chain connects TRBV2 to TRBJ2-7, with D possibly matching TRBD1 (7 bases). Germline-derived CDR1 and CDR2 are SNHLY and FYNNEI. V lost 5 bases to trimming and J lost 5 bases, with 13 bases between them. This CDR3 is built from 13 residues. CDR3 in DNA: TGTGCCAGCAGTCCCGACAGGGAGGACGAGCAGTACTTC. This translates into CASSPDREDEQYF.

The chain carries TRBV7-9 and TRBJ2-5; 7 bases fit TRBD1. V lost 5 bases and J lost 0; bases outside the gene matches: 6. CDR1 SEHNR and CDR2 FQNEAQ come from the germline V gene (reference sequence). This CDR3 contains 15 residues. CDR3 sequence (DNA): TGTGCCAGCAGCCTCCGACAGGGAGACCAAGAGACCCAGTACTTC. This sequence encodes CASSLRQGDQETQYF.

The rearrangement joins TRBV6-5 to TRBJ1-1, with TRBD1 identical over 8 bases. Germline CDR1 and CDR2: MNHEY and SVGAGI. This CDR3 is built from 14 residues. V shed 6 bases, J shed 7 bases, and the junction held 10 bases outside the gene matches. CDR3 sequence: CASSRNYGTGEAFF. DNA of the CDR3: TGTGCCAGCAGCAGGAACTATGGGACAGGTGAAGCTTTCTTT.

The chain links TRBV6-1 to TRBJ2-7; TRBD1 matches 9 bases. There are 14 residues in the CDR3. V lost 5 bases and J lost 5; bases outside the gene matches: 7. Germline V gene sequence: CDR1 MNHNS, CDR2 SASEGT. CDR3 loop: CASSPGQGPNEQYF. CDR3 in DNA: TGTGCCAGCAGTCCGGGACAGGGCCCCAACGAGCAGTACTTC.

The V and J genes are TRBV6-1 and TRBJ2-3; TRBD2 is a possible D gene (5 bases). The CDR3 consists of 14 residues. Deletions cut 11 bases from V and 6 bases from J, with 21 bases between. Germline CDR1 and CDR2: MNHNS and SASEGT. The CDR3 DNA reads TGTGCCTCCCACCATGAGGGCATTGGGGATACGCAGTATTTT. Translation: CASHHEGIGDTQYF.

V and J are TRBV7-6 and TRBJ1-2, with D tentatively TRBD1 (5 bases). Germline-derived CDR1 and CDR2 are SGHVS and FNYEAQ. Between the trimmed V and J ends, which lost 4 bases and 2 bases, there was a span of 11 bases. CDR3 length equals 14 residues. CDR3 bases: TGTGCCAGCAGCTCGGCGGCAGGGAACTATGGCTACACCTTC. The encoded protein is CASSSAAGNYGYTF.

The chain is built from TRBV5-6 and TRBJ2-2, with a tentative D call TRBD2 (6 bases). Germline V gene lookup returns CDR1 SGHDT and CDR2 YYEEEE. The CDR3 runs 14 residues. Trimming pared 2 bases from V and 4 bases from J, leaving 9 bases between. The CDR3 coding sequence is TGTGCCAGCAGCTTCATCGGGGGCACCGGGGAGCTGTTTTTT. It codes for CASSFIGGTGELFF. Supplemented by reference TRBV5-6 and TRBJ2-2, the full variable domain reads DAGVTQSPTHLIKTRGQQVTLRCSPKSGHDTVSWYQQALGQGPQFIFQYYEEEERQRGNFPDRFSGHQFPNYSSELNVNALLLGDSALYLCASSFIGGTGELFFGEGSRLTVL.

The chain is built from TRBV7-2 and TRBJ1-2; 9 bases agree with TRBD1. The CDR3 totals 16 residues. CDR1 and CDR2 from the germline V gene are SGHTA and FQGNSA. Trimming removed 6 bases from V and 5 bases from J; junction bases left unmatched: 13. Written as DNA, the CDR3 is TGTGCCAGCAGTTCGGCCTGGGACAGGGAGGGATATGGCTACACCTTC. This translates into CASSSAWDREGYGYTF.

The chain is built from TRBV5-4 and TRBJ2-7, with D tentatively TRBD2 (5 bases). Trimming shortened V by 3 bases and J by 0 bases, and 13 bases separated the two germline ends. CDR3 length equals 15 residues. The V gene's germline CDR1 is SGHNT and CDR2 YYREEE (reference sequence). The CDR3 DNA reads TGTGCCAGCAGCTCCTCCCTGGGGAGCTCCTACGAGCAGTACTTC. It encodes CASSSSLGSSYEQYF.

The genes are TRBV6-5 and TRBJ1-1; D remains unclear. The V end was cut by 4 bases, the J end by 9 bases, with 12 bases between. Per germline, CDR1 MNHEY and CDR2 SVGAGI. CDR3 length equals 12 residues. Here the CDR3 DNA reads TGTGCCAGCAGTTTGGAGGTGGGGAAAGCTTTCTTT. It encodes CASSLEVGKAFF.

The DNA for the CDR3 is TGTGCCAGCAGTGACCGGGACAGGTCCTACGAGCAGTACTTC. It is translated as CASSDRDRSYEQYF. V usage is TRBV6-5 and J usage is TRBJ2-7, with 8 nucleotides matching TRBD1. The ends lost 5 bases at V and 1 base at J; junction bases unmatched: 4. CDR1 and CDR2 (germline): MNHEY, SVGAGI. The CDR3 sequence is 14 residues long.